This T cell receptor beta chain stems from a study of early T cells in non-severe SARS-CoV-2 infection. Background on the study: The sequenced material was bulk RNA from unsorted whole blood, and its chains were unpaired. Study-wide points: The study's VDJdb matching favored anti-spike CD8 responses and missed private and CD4 specificities.

Per the germline V gene, CDR1 is SGHTA and CDR2 is FQGNSA. The CDR3 runs to 13 residues. V lost 1 base and J lost 7, with 8 bases in between. With regard to this clonotype: The target antigen is unknown.

TCRdb reprocessed the 5' RACE reads via MiXCR and lists one record per CDR3 protein. The sample carries over 30,000 distinct CDR3 sequences, roughly 5.7% recorded once. This chain joins TRBV7-2 and TRBJ1-5; D is unclear. The clonotype was recovered from an adult who was a healthcare worker with PCR-confirmed SARS-CoV-2 infection or an uninfected control (not recorded which). Material: whole blood. The CDR3 spells CASSLELGQPQHF. The DNA of the CDR3 is TGTGCCAGCAGCTTAGAATTGGGGCAGCCCCAGCATTTT.